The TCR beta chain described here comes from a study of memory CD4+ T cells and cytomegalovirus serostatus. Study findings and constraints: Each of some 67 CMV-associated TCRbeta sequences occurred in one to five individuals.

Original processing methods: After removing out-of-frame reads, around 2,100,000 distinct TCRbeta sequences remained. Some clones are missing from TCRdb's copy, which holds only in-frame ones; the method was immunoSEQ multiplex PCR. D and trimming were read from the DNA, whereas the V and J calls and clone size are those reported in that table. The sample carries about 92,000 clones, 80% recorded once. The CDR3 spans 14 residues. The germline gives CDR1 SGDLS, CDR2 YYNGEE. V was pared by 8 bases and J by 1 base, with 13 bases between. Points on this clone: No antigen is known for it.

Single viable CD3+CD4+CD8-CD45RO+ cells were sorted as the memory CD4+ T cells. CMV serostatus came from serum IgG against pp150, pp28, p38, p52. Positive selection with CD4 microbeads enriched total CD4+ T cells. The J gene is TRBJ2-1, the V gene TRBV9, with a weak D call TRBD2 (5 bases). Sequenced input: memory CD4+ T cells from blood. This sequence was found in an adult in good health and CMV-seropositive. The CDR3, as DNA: TGTGCCAGTTCACCGCCGGGGTCCTACAATGAGCAGTTCTTC. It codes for CASSPPGSYNEQFF.